Listed below are T cell receptor beta chains from one sample, sequenced in a study of Graves' ophthalmopathy and Graves' hyperthyroidism. A single record per CDR3 protein comes from TCRdb applying MiXCR to the multiplex PCR reads. This sample has approximately 700,000 distinct CDR3 sequences, with about 44% found just once. Material: peripheral blood. These receptors were collected from an adult man with Graves' ophthalmopathy. Each CDR3 is given with its conserved first and last residue. D genes are given only for firm matches. Expanded clones get a size class; other rows say once, few or many, or leave the size out.

cdr3_aa	cdr3_nt	clone_size	v_call	d_call	j_call
CASSASGNYGYTF	TGTGCCAGCAGTGCTAGTGGGAACTATGGCTACACCTTC	once	TRBV25-1	-	TRBJ1-2
CASSPTRQGRYPYEQYF	TGTGCCAGTAGCCCTACCCGACAGGGCCGATATCCCTACGAGCAGTACTTC	few	TRBV19	TRBD1	TRBJ2-7
CAISESISGSGVYEQYF	TGTGCCATCAGTGAGTCGATTAGCGGGAGTGGGGTCTACGAGCAGTACTTC	many	TRBV10-3	TRBD2	TRBJ2-7
CASSQLWGNSYNSPLHF	TGCGCCAGCAGCCAACTATGGGGCAACTCCTATAATTCACCCCTCCACTTT	few	TRBV7-9	-	TRBJ1-6
CASSSDRGVNTEAFF	TGTGCCAGCAGTTCTGACAGGGGCGTGAACACTGAAGCTTTCTTT	-	TRBV7-9	TRBD1	TRBJ1-1
CSITVGGRQPQHF	TGCAGCATTACCGTTGGGGGACGTCAGCCCCAGCATTTT	many	TRBV29-1	-	TRBJ1-5
CASSSKPRDRDQETQYF	TGTGCCAGCAGCTCCAAGCCCCGGGACAGGGATCAAGAGACCCAGTACTTC	few	TRBV7-9	TRBD1	TRBJ2-5
CASSPRTVSSGANVLTF	TGTGCCAGCTCACCACGGACAGTGAGCTCTGGGGCCAACGTCCTGACTTTC	few	TRBV2	-	TRBJ2-6
CASSDSVGVSKTQYF	TGTGCCAGCAGTGATAGTGTCGGTGTTTCGAAGACCCAGTACTTC	once	TRBV25-1	-	TRBJ2-5
CSVEEAGRQTQYF	TGCAGCGTTGAAGAGGCAGGGAGGCAGACCCAGTACTTC	many	TRBV29-1	-	TRBJ2-5
CSVEGLARGEQFF	TGCAGCGTTGAAGGACTAGCCCGGGGCGAGCAGTTCTTC	-	TRBV29-1	TRBD2	TRBJ2-1
CASLTKGRGYGYTF	TGTGCCAGCCTTACCAAAGGACGAGGCTATGGCTACACCTTC	-	TRBV7-9	-	TRBJ1-2
CATLDLNTEAFF	TGTGCCACCCTAGACCTGAACACTGAAGCTTTCTTT	-	TRBV19	-	TRBJ1-1
CASSEALEGYQPQHF	TGTGCCAGCAGTGAAGCTTTGGAGGGGTATCAGCCCCAGCATTTT	-	TRBV10-2	-	TRBJ1-5
CASSQEQGTYEQYF	TGTGCCAGCAGCCAAGAACAGGGTACCTACGAGCAGTACTTC	many	TRBV7-9	-	TRBJ2-7
CASSLEEGISGNTIYF	TGTGCCAGCAGCTTAGAAGAGGGCATTTCTGGAAACACCATATATTTT	few	TRBV7-9	-	TRBJ1-3
CASSALPGLAAYEQYF	TGTGCCAGCAGCGCATTGCCGGGACTAGCAGCTTACGAGCAGTACTTC	few	TRBV7-2	TRBD2	TRBJ2-7
CATSDPADTQYF	TGTGCCACCAGTGATCCAGCAGATACGCAGTATTTT	once	TRBV24-1	-	TRBJ2-3
CSARIRLWDGSYNEQFF	TGCAGTGCTAGGATCCGTTTGTGGGATGGCTCCTACAATGAGCAGTTCTTC	few	TRBV20-1	-	TRBJ2-1
CASSPGQERMNTEAFF	TGTGCCAGCTCACCGGGACAGGAGCGCATGAACACTGAAGCTTTCTTT	-	TRBV9	TRBD1	TRBJ1-1